The 20 T cell receptor beta chains given below trace back to one sample, sequenced in a study of tumor-infiltrating lymphocytes in primary liver carcinoma. A primer matching the constant region was used to make TCR beta cDNA from approximately 500 ng of total RNA. For TCR beta, libraries were produced by three nested multiplex PCR rounds using slightly modified ARM-PCR. The study ran its first two PCR rounds for nine to ten cycles each, using TRBV1-TRBV30 forward primers and a C-beta reverse primer. MiXCR was run by TCRdb on the multiplex PCR reads, yielding one entry per CDR3 protein. The sample includes 330,000 or so distinct CDR3 sequences, about two thirds of them seen just once. Germline DNA was extracted too, while blood RNA derived from unsorted whole blood. Sequencing input: peripheral blood. These receptors were collected from a middle-aged man with primary liver carcinoma and hepatitis B virus infection.

This clonotype was detected only once. One junction end disagrees with the germline gene, perhaps due to a read error. V usage is TRBV6-2 or TRBV6-3 and J usage is TRBJ2-6; possible D gene TRBD1, 6 bases. The length of the CDR3 is 15 residues. In germline, CDR1 is MNHEY, CDR2 SVGEGT. CDR3 sequence reads: CASSYSISGVNVLTF. CDR3 nucleotides: TGTGCCAGCAGTTACTCAATATCAGGGGTCAACGTCCTGACTTTC.

The sample holds a few counts of this clonotype. The chain has TRBV6-6 and TRBJ2-7, with D uncertain. Germline CDR1 MNHNY, CDR2 SVGAGI (reference sequence). This CDR3 is 15 amino acids long. Trimming stripped 2 bases from V and 1 base from J, with 12 bases between. CDR3 sequence: CASSYLAPASYEQYF. The CDR3 DNA is TGTGCCAGCAGTTACCTCGCGCCGGCGTCCTACGAGCAGTACTTC.

This clonotype has just a few counts. CDR3 amino acids: CASSRRNDNEQFF. The CDR3 DNA follows: TGTGCCAGCAGCCGAAGGAACGACAATGAGCAGTTCTTC. The chain couples TRBV11-3 to TRBJ2-1; D gene uncertain. The CDR3 is made up of 13 amino acids. Trimming stripped 5 bases from V and 5 bases from J, with 10 bases between. CDR1 is SGHNT, CDR2 YENEEA, per germline.

This clonotype was seen more than once but under ten times. The chain couples TRBV4-3 to TRBJ2-5, with 8 bases lining up with TRBD2. The CDR3 extends over 17 amino acids. Germline assignment: CDR1 LGHNA and CDR2 YSLEER. The V segment lost 4 bases and the J segment 5 bases; nucleotides outside the gene matches: 15. The CDR3 nucleotides read TGCGCCAGCAGCCCATTTTATTTACTAGCGGCGAGCGAGACCCAGTACTTC. This translates into CASSPFYLLAASETQYF.

As regards this clonotype: As the CDR3 is not closed by the conserved phenylalanine or tryptophan, this likely results from a read error. This sequence joins TRBV5-1 and TRBJ2-2, with a possible D match to TRBD2 (5 bases). The V and J ends lost 0 bases and 4 bases respectively, with 13 bases between them. Germline V gene sequence: CDR1 SGHRS, CDR2 YFSETQ. CDR3 size: 16 residues. The CDR3, as DNA: TGCGCCAGCAGCTTGGCCCTAGCCGACGGCACCGGGGAGCTGTTTTCT. Protein product: CASSLALADGTGELFS.

A remark on this clonotype: At one end the junction does not follow the germline gene, possibly because of a read error. CDR3 DNA sequence: TGTGCCAGCAGCCTTAGCAGAAATTCCTACAATGATCAGTTCTTC. Translating gives CASSLSRNSYNDQFF. J is TRBJ2-1 and V is TRBV4-2; D is uncertain. Germline V gives CDR1 LGHNA, CDR2 YNFKEQ. The CDR3 is made up of 15 amino acids.

The rearrangement uses TRBV28 and TRBJ2-3; D not resolved. Germline CDR1 and CDR2: MDHEN and SYDVKM. V dropped 6 bases and J dropped 0 bases, with 10 bases sitting between them. The CDR3 runs 14 residues. CDR3 sequence reads: CASRSLASTDTQYF. The CDR3 region has the DNA TGTGCCAGCAGATCCTTAGCAAGCACAGATACGCAGTATTTT.

This clonotype was found many times. The chain carries TRBV4-2 and TRBJ2-3; D unclear. The V gene's germline CDR1 is LGHNA and CDR2 YNFKEQ. Trimming left V 3 bases short and J 4 bases short, with 5 bases between. CDR3 size: 12 residues. CDR3 nucleotide sequence: TGTGCCAGCAGCCATGGCCCAGATACGCAGTATTTT. Encoded protein: CASSHGPDTQYF.

J is TRBJ2-3 and V is TRBV21-1; the listed D gene, TRBD2, was not tested against the DNA. TRBV21-1 is recorded as a pseudogene. This CDR3 is 14 amino acids long. CDR3 nucleotides: TGTGCCAGAAAGGCGGGAGGGCCGACAGATACGCAGTATTTT. Translating gives CARKAGGPTDTQYF.

Worth noting for this clonotype: A read error may produce the germline difference seen at one junction end. The chain has TRBV6-2 or TRBV6-3 and TRBJ2-1; D is perhaps TRBD2 (6 bases). The CDR3 has 15 residues. Per germline, CDR1 MNHEY and CDR2 SVGEGT. CDR3 region: CASSYSSGVYYEQFF. The CDR3, as DNA: TGTGCCAGCAGTTACTCGTCGGGGGTCTACTATGAGCAGTTCTTC.

With regard to this clonotype: With a much larger clone just one base away, this may be a read error. The chain employs TRBV4-2 and TRBJ2-2; no firm D call. The CDR3 contains 12 residues. Between the trimmed V and J ends, which lost 3 bases and 9 bases, there was a span of 8 bases. CDR1 and CDR2 (germline): LGHNA, YNFKEQ. CDR3 bases: TGTGCCAGCAGCCAGACGACCAGGGAGCTGTTTTTT. It yields the protein CASSQTTRELFF.

This clonotype was seen only a few times. The J gene is TRBJ2-1, the V gene TRBV28; possible D gene TRBD1, 5 bases. The V gene lost 3 bases and the J gene lost 4 bases, with 10 bases spanning the gap. The germline V gene encodes CDR1 MDHEN and CDR2 SYDVKM. The CDR3 is made up of 14 amino acids. CDR3 sequence (DNA): TGTGCCAGCAGTTTTCCTAGACAGTACAATGAGCAGTTCTTC. It codes for CASSFPRQYNEQFF.

To note about this clonotype: This could be a read error, since a much larger clone is one nucleotide away. J is TRBJ1-2 and V is TRBV10-3, with D possibly TRBD1 on 6 matching bases. The CDR3 is 14 amino acids. Germline CDR1 is ENHRY and CDR2 is SYGVKD. The DNA for the CDR3 is TGTGCCACCAGTGGGGGGGGCCAGAACTATGGCTACACCTTC. Protein: CATSGGGQNYGYTF.

This clonotype was picked up a small number of times. V gene TRBV10-3 combines with J gene TRBJ1-3, with TRBD1 matching over 8 bases. Germline V gene lookup returns CDR1 ENHRY and CDR2 SYGVKD. V lost 2 bases to trimming and J lost 0 bases; unmatched junction nucleotides: 6. There are 17 residues in the CDR3. The CDR3 DNA reads as TGTGCCATCAGTGAGGCCTGGACAGGGAACTCTGGAAACACCATATATTTT. Translation: CAISEAWTGNSGNTIYF.

Concerning this clonotype: Given a much more abundant clone one base away, this may be a read error. This chain joins TRBV5-5 and TRBJ1-1; D not certain. CDR1 is SGHKS and CDR2 is YYEKEE in the germline V gene (reference sequence). This CDR3 has 13 amino acids. The CDR3 protein is CASKVEVNTEASF. CDR3 DNA: TGTGCCAGCAAGGTAGAGGTGAACACTGAAGCTTCCTTT.

On this clonotype: A junction end diverges from the germline sequence, so it may reflect a read error. The V gene is TRBV11-2, the J gene TRBJ2-1, with 10 bases that match TRBD2. This CDR3 region has 17 residues. Looked up from germline, CDR1 is SGHAT and CDR2 is FQNNGV. The CDR3 DNA reads as TGTGCCAGTAGCTTGGCTAGCGGGAGTGGTACCTACAATGAGCAGTTCTTC. This codes for CASSLASGSGTYNEQFF. Variable domain in full (rest from reference TRBV11-2 and TRBJ2-1): EAGVAQSPRYKIIEKRQSVAFWCNPISGHATLYWYQQILGQGPKLLIQFQNNGVVDDSQLPKDRFSAERLKGVDSTLKIQPAKLEDSAVYLCASSLASGSGTYNEQFFGPGTRLTVL.

The chain recombines TRBV28 with TRBJ2-7; 14 bases match TRBD2. The CDR3 has 16 residues. V lost 6 bases and J lost 2; bases outside the gene matches: 6. The germline V gene encodes CDR1 MDHEN and CDR2 SYDVKM. This CDR3 reads CASRRTSGRPPYEQYF. The CDR3 nucleotides read TGTGCCAGCAGGCGGACTAGCGGGAGGCCCCCCTACGAGCAGTACTTC.

A note on this clonotype: At one boundary the junction diverges from the germline segment, which might be a read error. V usage is TRBV7-8 and J usage is TRBJ2-3; D perhaps matches TRBD1 (6 bases). The germline gives CDR1 SGHVS, CDR2 FQNEAQ. The CDR3 has 15 residues. Here the CDR3 reads CASSIWGPLRDTQYF. CDR3 coding DNA: TGCGCCAGCAGTATATGGGGGCCCTTGAGGGATACGCAGTATTTT. The full variable domain, completed using reference TRBV7-8 and TRBJ2-3, is GAGVSQSPRYKVAKRGQDVALRCDPISGHVSLFWYQQALGQGPEFLTYFQNEAQLDKSGLPSDRFFAERPEGSVSTLKIQRTQQEDSAVYLCASSIWGPLRDTQYFGPGTRLTVL.

Notes on this clonotype: A much larger clonotype is one base distant, so this may be a read error. The gene calls are TRBV6-2 or TRBV6-3 and TRBJ2-3; 8 positions agree with TRBD1. Germline loops: CDR1 MNHEY, CDR2 SVGEGT. CDR3 length: 16 residues. The CDR3 region has the DNA TGTGCCAGCAGTTACTCGAGGTCGCCGACAGGGGATATGCAGTATTTT. Its translation: CASSYSRSPTGDMQYF.

Remarks on this clonotype: Since a much larger clone is just one base distant, this may be a read error. This chain connects TRBV4-2 to TRBJ1-1, with D tentatively TRBD1 (5 bases). Germline V gene lookup returns CDR1 LGHNA and CDR2 YNFKEQ. Trimming took 1 base from V and 4 from J, leaving 16 bases between them. The CDR3 is made up of 16 amino acids. The CDR3 sequence is CASSQAVAFGGTEAFF. The CDR3 DNA is TGTGCCAGCAGCCAAGCTGTTGCTTTCGGGGGCACTGAAGCTTTCTTT.